The 16 T cell receptor beta chains in this list originate from one sample, sequenced in a study of breast tumors, draining lymph nodes, adjacent tissues. Axillary draining lymph nodes of breast cancer patients supplied the node samples. Each CDR3 protein gets one entry after TCRdb re-called the multiplex PCR reads with MiXCR. The sample has approximately 180,000 distinct CDR3 sequences, about 30% seen once; the top ten hold roughly 3.8%. The sequenced material came from axillary lymph node tissue. These receptors were collected from a female donor with breast cancer. Some clones in this sample may be carry-over from other donors' samples.

At least ten counts were recorded for this clonotype. The chain employs TRBV7-2 and TRBJ2-3, with no clear D. Trimming shortened V by 5 bases and J by 0 bases, and 9 bases separated the two germline ends. Germline V gives CDR1 SGHTA, CDR2 FQGNSA. The CDR3 covers 14 residues. Here the CDR3 DNA reads TGTGCCAGCAGCGACGGGCCTAGCACAGATACGCAGTATTTT. It is translated as CASSDGPSTDTQYF.

This clonotype was detected ten times or more. The CDR3 spells CATSDHRATGANVLTF. CDR3 sequence (DNA): TGTGCCACCAGTGACCACAGGGCTACTGGGGCCAACGTCCTGACTTTC. The chain joins TRBV24-1 to TRBJ2-6; tentative D call: TRBD1 (6 bases). Trimming left V 4 bases short and J 2 bases short, with 11 bases between. The germline gives CDR1 KGHDR, CDR2 SFDVKD. This CDR3 is 16 amino acids long.

The J gene is TRBJ1-2, the V gene TRBV14, with 8 bases identical to TRBD1. Losses at the gene ends were 4 bases for V and 2 bases for J; bases not matched to a gene: 9. The CDR3 is 16 amino acids. Germline CDR1 reads SGHDN; CDR2 reads FVKESK. CDR3 coding DNA: TGTGCCAGCAGCCTCATCCCGGGACAGGTAAACTATGGCTACACCTTC. Translation: CASSLIPGQVNYGYTF. Full variable domain (rest looked up from reference TRBV14 and TRBJ1-2): EAGVTQFPSHSVIEKGQTVTLRCDPISGHDNLYWYRRVMGKEIKFLLHFVKESKQDESGMPNNRFLAERTGGTYSTLKVQPAELEDSGVYFCASSLIPGQVNYGYTFGSGTRLTVV.

This clonotype was observed at least ten times. The chain recombines TRBV29-1 with TRBJ1-2, with TRBD1 matching 9 bases. Trimming at V came to 5 bases and at J to 5 bases, leaving 6 bases not matched to a gene. This CDR3 comprises 13 residues. The V gene's germline CDR1 is SQVTM and CDR2 ANQGSEA. The CDR3 bases are TGCAGCGTTACTCGGACAGGGGAGTATGGCTACACCTTC. It translates to CSVTRTGEYGYTF.

This clonotype was counted ten times or more. The CDR3 region is CASSASRQITTDTQYF. CDR3 DNA: TGTGCCAGCAGTGCCTCCCGGCAGATAACCACAGATACGCAGTATTTT. The chain links TRBV6-1 to TRBJ2-3; D gene ambiguous. Looked up from germline, CDR1 is MNHNS and CDR2 is SASEGT. This CDR3 comprises 16 residues. V was shortened by 4 bases and J by 2 bases, with 16 bases between the two germline ends.

In this sample, this clonotype turned up many times. In DNA, the CDR3 is TGTGCCAGCAGCCAAGAGGGGGCGCTCTCCTACGAGCAGTACTTC. This translates into CASSQEGALSYEQYF. The J gene is TRBJ2-7, the V gene TRBV3-1; possibly TRBD1 for D (6 bases). The CDR3 has 15 residues. Looked up from germline, CDR1 is LGHDT and CDR2 is YNNKEL (reference sequence). Trimming removed 0 bases at V and 0 bases at J, with 9 bases between.

This clonotype has a count of ten or more. CDR3 DNA: TGTGCCACCAGTGATTTTGGAGGGACTAGCGGGAACACCGGGGAGCTGTTTTTT. This gives the protein CATSDFGGTSGNTGELFF. The V and J genes are TRBV24-1 and TRBJ2-2, with 11 bases that match TRBD2. The CDR3 runs to 18 residues. J was trimmed by 1 base and V by 1 base; bases with no gene match: 4. The V gene's germline CDR1 is KGHDR and CDR2 SFDVKD.

In this sample, this clonotype turned up many times. V and J are TRBV12-3 or TRBV12-4 and TRBJ2-3; TRBD2 matches 9 bases. The CDR3 contains 15 residues. V trimming: 3 bases; J trimming: 2 bases; junction bases outside the gene matches: 3. This CDR3 reads CASSFTSGYTDTQYF. As DNA, the CDR3 is TGTGCCAGCAGTTTTACTAGCGGGTACACAGATACGCAGTATTTT.

The sample holds many counts of this clonotype. The chain couples TRBV6-5 to TRBJ2-3; TRBD2 agrees at 11 bases. The CDR3 sequence is 15 residues long. In germline, CDR1 is MNHEY, CDR2 SVGAGI. Trimming took 6 bases from V and 0 from J; bases not matched to a gene: 2. CDR3: CASRRLAGSTDTQYF. As DNA, the CDR3 is TGTGCCAGCAGAAGACTAGCGGGAAGCACAGATACGCAGTATTTT.

The chain combines TRBV11-1 with TRBJ1-2; D may be TRBD1 (5 bases). Trimming pared 4 bases from V and 2 bases from J, leaving 8 bases between. The CDR3 has 13 residues. From germline, CDR1 is SGHAT and CDR2 FQDESV (reference sequence). This CDR3 reads CASSSRDNYGYTF. DNA of the CDR3: TGTGCCAGCAGCTCTCGGGACAACTATGGCTACACCTTC.

The V call is TRBV19, the J call TRBJ2-1; 7 bases are a match to TRBD1. The length of the CDR3 is 15 residues. Germline V gene sequence: CDR1 LNHDA, CDR2 SQIVND (reference sequence). Trimming removed 2 bases from V and 5 bases from J; junction bases left unmatched: 6. The CDR3 DNA follows: TGTGCCAGTAGTATAATCGGGACAGTCAACAATGAGCAGTTCTTC. Encoded protein: CASSIIGTVNNEQFF.

The sample holds many counts of this clonotype. V usage is TRBV19 and J usage is TRBJ2-7; no reliable D call. The V and J ends lost 7 bases and 2 bases respectively, with 12 bases between them. The CDR3 spans 13 residues. Germline CDR1 LNHDA, CDR2 SQIVND (reference sequence). Here the CDR3 reads CASTPRPPYEQYF. The CDR3 DNA reads as TGTGCCAGTACCCCCAGGCCTCCCTACGAGCAGTACTTC.

A few counts support this clonotype. This clone may be a read error of a much larger clone one base away. The rearrangement links TRBV7-6 to TRBJ2-5; 7 bases map to TRBD2. This CDR3 is built from 15 residues. Germline V gene data show CDR1 as SGHVS and CDR2 as FNYEAQ. The CDR3 region is CASSPSRLAGETQHF. The CDR3 nucleotides are TGTGCCAGCAGCCCTTCTAGACTAGCTGGGGAGACCCAGCACTTC.

The sample holds a few counts of this clonotype. The chain links TRBV3-1 to TRBJ2-1; the D is unclear. Germline CDR1 LGHDT, CDR2 YNNKEL (reference sequence). With 2 bases removed from V and 7 bases from J, the gap between germline ends came to 9 bases. CDR3 length: 13 residues. CDR3 sequence reads: CASSQWGTNEQFF. In DNA, the CDR3 is TGTGCCAGCAGCCAATGGGGAACTAATGAGCAGTTCTTC.

The rearrangement joins TRBV5-1 to TRBJ2-7; perhaps TRBD2 as D (6 bases). This CDR3 spans 16 amino acids. Germline V gene sequence: CDR1 SGHRS, CDR2 YFSETQ. V dropped 1 base and J dropped 2 bases, with 16 bases sitting between them. The DNA for the CDR3 is TGCGCCAGCAGCTTGCGAAACAGCGGGTCGCCCTACGAGCAGTACTTC. Amino acid sequence: CASSLRNSGSPYEQYF. Together with reference TRBV5-1 and TRBJ2-7, the CDR3 gives the full variable domain: KAGVTQTPRYLIKTRGQQVTLSCSPISGHRSVSWYQQTPGQGLQFLFEYFSETQRNKGNFPGRFSGRQFSNSRSEMNVSTLELGDSALYLCASSLRNSGSPYEQYFGPGTRLTVT.

This clonotype was observed at least ten times. This sequence joins TRBV6-1 and TRBJ2-1; 10 positions agree with TRBD1. Germline CDR1 is MNHNS and CDR2 is SASEGT. V was pared by 7 bases and J by 7 bases, with 13 bases of the junction left unmatched. CDR3 size: 16 residues. The CDR3 sequence: CASTPEPGQGWNEQFF. Here the CDR3 DNA reads TGTGCCAGCACTCCAGAACCGGGACAGGGGTGGAATGAGCAGTTCTTC.